This TCR beta chain appears in the sequencing data of a study of blood T cell repertoires in COVID-19. Sequencing was performed with immunoSEQ multiplex PCR; in TCRdb, only in-frame clones are kept and a portion is missing. Of hundreds of thousands of clones listed, roughly 76% are singletons. In this sample, this clone turned up once. The V gene end was trimmed by 3 bases and the J gene end by 8 bases; junction bases not matched to a gene: 7. The CDR3 length is 13 residues. Per germline, CDR1 DFQATT and CDR2 SNEGSKA (reference sequence). V is TRBV20-1 and J is TRBJ1-2; 9 nucleotides match TRBD1. The sample consisted of peripheral blood. This receptor was obtained from a woman at least 80 years old with COVID-19, enrolled during active disease. CDR3 bases: TGCAGTGCTAGTTGGGGACAGGGTCAAGGCTACACCTTC. This encodes CSASWGQGQGYTF.